The source of this T cell receptor beta chain is a study of a mutant IDH1 vaccine in newly diagnosed glioma. About the study: Treated individuals were about 62% male and roughly 40% female, averaging 40.4 years of age.

The germline CDR1 and CDR2 sequences are MNHGY and SAAAGT. The CDR3 spans 16 residues. The V end was cut by 2 bases, the J end by 5 bases, with 13 bases between. Points on this clone: Its target is unknown.

Time point of the sample: week 35, safety follow-up. It was 300 ug of mutant IDH1 20-mer peptide that made up each vaccine dose, given with topical imiquimod. Libraries were prepared by immunoSEQ multiplex PCR; TCRdb keeps only in-frame clonotypes and omits some of them. The sample includes tens of thousands of clones, 81% seen only once; the top ten take around 5%. The chain combines TRBV6-8 with TRBJ1-6, with D possibly matching TRBD1 (6 bases). Sequences were derived from PBMCs, sampled from a glioma patient whose treatment included an IDH1 peptide vaccine. This receptor was identified in a woman between 40 and 55 years old with glioma. Some clones in this sample may be carry-over from other donors' samples. DNA for the CDR3: TGTGCCAGCAGTTACGCCGGGCCAGGGGATAATTCACCCCTCCACTTT. This sequence encodes CASSYAGPGDNSPLHF.